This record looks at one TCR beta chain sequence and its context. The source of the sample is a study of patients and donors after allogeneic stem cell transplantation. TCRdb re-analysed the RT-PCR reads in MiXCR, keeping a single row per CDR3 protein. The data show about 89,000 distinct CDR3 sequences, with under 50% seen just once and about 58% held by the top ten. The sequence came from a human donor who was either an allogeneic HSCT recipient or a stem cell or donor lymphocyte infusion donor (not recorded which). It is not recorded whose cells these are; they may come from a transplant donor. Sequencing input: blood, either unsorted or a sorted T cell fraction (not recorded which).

The CDR3 sequence is CASSGAGTAEKLFF. As DNA, the CDR3 is TGTGCCAGCAGTGGAGCGGGGACAGCCGAAAAACTGTTTTTT. The J gene is TRBJ1-4, the V gene TRBV12-3 or TRBV12-4; 7 bases agree with TRBD1. Unmatched junction bases numbered 8, after V lost 5 bases and J lost 8 bases. There are 14 residues in the CDR3.